The 17 T cell receptor beta chains presented below share a single source sample, sequenced in a study of T cell responses to AZD1222 COVID-19 vaccine. The table came from immunoSEQ multiplex PCR; TCRdb's copy has only in-frame clones and leaves some out. The sample includes about 170,000 clones, approximately 90% seen only once; the top ten take approximately 4%. The sequences come from peripheral blood, collected 28 days after the second dose of the MenACWY control vaccine. These receptors came from an adult who received the MenACWY meningococcal vaccine as a control.

The chain recombines TRBV28 with TRBJ2-1; TRBD1 aligns across 9 bases. Germline CDR1 and CDR2: MDHEN and SYDVKM. The CDR3 totals 13 residues. V trimming: 3 bases; J trimming: 6 bases; junction bases outside the gene matches: 0. CDR3 region: CASSLTGGNEQFF. In nucleotides, the CDR3 is TGTGCCAGCAGTTTGACAGGGGGCAATGAGCAGTTCTTC.

The chain has TRBV3-1 (or the pseudogene TRBV3-2) and TRBJ1-1; no definite D call. CDR1 LGHDT and CDR2 YNNKEL come from the germline V gene (reference sequence). Trimming shortened V by 1 base and J by 1 base, and 7 bases separated the two germline ends. The CDR3 length is 14 residues. The CDR3 DNA is TGTGCCAGCAGCCAAGTCTCAGGGAACACTGAAGCTTTCTTT. Its protein is CASSQVSGNTEAFF.

V gene TRBV4-1 combines with J gene TRBJ1-1; TRBD1 is a possible D gene (6 bases). This CDR3 is built from 14 residues. From germline, CDR1 is MGHRA and CDR2 YSYEKL. The V end was cut by 0 bases, the J end by 5 bases, with 10 bases between. CDR3 loop: CASSQDVGGTEAFF. CDR3 nucleotides: TGCGCCAGCAGCCAAGATGTAGGGGGAACTGAAGCTTTCTTT.

This chain joins TRBV19 and TRBJ1-3; the match to TRBD1 covers 9 bases. Germline V lookup: CDR1 LNHDA, CDR2 SQIVND (reference sequence). The CDR3 contains 14 residues. V shed 4 bases and J 5 bases; nucleotides not matched to a gene: 3. For the CDR3, the DNA is TGTGCCAGTAGTACGGACAGGGGTCGAAACACCATATATTTT. Its protein is CASSTDRGRNTIYF.

This chain links TRBV28 with TRBJ2-1, with 7 bases identical to TRBD1. The germline gives CDR1 MDHEN, CDR2 SYDVKM. The ends lost 7 bases at V and 7 bases at J; junction bases unmatched: 7. The CDR3 is 13 residues long. The CDR3 reads CASNLDRTNEQFF. The CDR3 region has the DNA TGTGCCAGCAACCTGGACAGGACGAATGAGCAGTTCTTC.

The chain combines TRBV19 with TRBJ1-3; 8 nucleotides match TRBD1. V shed 4 bases, J shed 3 bases, and the junction held 8 bases outside the gene matches. Germline values: CDR1 LNHDA, CDR2 SQIVND (reference sequence). CDR3 length: 16 residues. Here the CDR3 DNA reads TGTGCCAGTAGTACACCCCCGGGACAGGTTGGAAACACCATATATTTT. Its protein product is CASSTPPGQVGNTIYF.

The J gene is TRBJ1-6, the V gene TRBV28; TRBD1 matches at 8 bases. V was clipped by 2 bases and J by 8 bases; unmatched bases: 11. This CDR3 comprises 17 residues. Germline V CDR1 and CDR2: MDHEN, SYDVKM. CDR3 region: CASSLPGTGDFDSPLHF. The CDR3 DNA sequence: TGTGCCAGCAGTTTACCTGGGACAGGTGATTTCGATTCACCCCTCCACTTT.

The gene calls are TRBV19 and TRBJ1-2, with D hard to call. CDR1 and CDR2 from the germline V gene are LNHDA and SQIVND (reference sequence). The CDR3 is made up of 15 amino acids. V dropped 7 bases and J dropped 5 bases, with 20 bases sitting between them. The CDR3 DNA is TGTGCCAGTAAGCCCGAAGACCTGCTTTTATATGGCTACACCTTC. The encoded protein is CASKPEDLLLYGYTF.

V usage is TRBV6-2 or TRBV6-3 and J usage is TRBJ2-7, with TRBD2 matching 7 bases. Germline V gene data show CDR1 as MNHEY and CDR2 as SVGEGT. The CDR3 consists of 17 residues. V trimming: 3 bases; J trimming: 0 bases; junction bases outside the gene matches: 11. The CDR3 bases are TGTGCCAGCAGTTATTTCATCACTAGCGCGAGCTCCTACGAGCAGTACTTC. Protein product: CASSYFITSASSYEQYF.

The CDR3 loop reads CASSAREVEGYTF. The CDR3 nucleotides are TGTGCCAGCAGCGCACGGGAGGTAGAGGGCTACACCTTC. The V gene is TRBV7-2, the J gene TRBJ1-2; D gene unclear. Germline CDR1 reads SGHTA; CDR2 reads FQGNSA. Trimming removed 5 bases at V and 8 bases at J, with 15 bases between. This CDR3 comprises 13 residues.

The chain uses TRBV28 and TRBJ2-5; 10 bases agree with TRBD1. The junction had 2 bases not matched to a gene; V was cut back by 6 bases and J by 1 base. Germline loops: CDR1 MDHEN, CDR2 SYDVKM. This CDR3 is 14 amino acids long. CDR3 bases: TGTGCCAGCAGCTGGACAGGGGGCCAAGAGACCCAGTACTTC. This encodes CASSWTGGQETQYF.

The rearrangement joins TRBV27 to TRBJ2-3; TRBD2 aligns across 8 bases. From germline, CDR1 is MNHEY and CDR2 SMNVEV (reference sequence). The CDR3 is made up of 16 amino acids. V lost 0 bases to trimming and J lost 1 base; unmatched junction nucleotides: 3. CDR3 protein: CASSLSPSGRTDTQYF. DNA of the CDR3: TGTGCCAGCAGTTTATCCCCTAGCGGGCGCACAGATACGCAGTATTTT.

V usage is TRBV27 and J usage is TRBJ1-6, with 12 bases lining up with TRBD1. V lost 5 bases, J lost 10 bases, and 3 bases stayed unmatched. The CDR3 sequence is 14 residues long. The germline V gene has CDR1 MNHEY and CDR2 SMNVEV (reference sequence). The DNA for the CDR3 is TGTGCCAGCAGTCCCGGGACAGGGGGCTCACCCCTCCACTTT. The encoded protein is CASSPGTGGSPLHF.

This chain connects TRBV2 to TRBJ1-2; D uncertain. The CDR3 extends over 14 amino acids. V was trimmed by 2 bases and J by 1 base, leaving 8 bases between them. Per germline, CDR1 SNHLY and CDR2 FYNNEI. The CDR3 DNA sequence: TGTGCCAGCAGTGAAACGGTCGGTAACTATGGCTACACCTTC. This encodes CASSETVGNYGYTF.

This chain's CDR3 is CASSLRTDSGELFF. The CDR3 region has the DNA TGTGCCAGCAGCTTAAGAACGGATTCCGGGGAGCTGTTTTTT. V and J are TRBV7-3 and TRBJ2-2; D gene ambiguous. Germline V lookup: CDR1 SGHTA, CDR2 FQGTGA. This CDR3 has 14 amino acids. Between the trimmed V and J ends, which lost 1 base and 6 bases, there was a span of 9 bases.

The V and J genes are TRBV9 and TRBJ2-7; 11 positions match TRBD1. Germline CDR1 reads SGDLS; CDR2 reads YYNGEE. The V gene end was trimmed by 4 bases and the J gene end by 3 bases; junction bases not matched to a gene: 6. The CDR3 covers 15 residues. The CDR3 sequence is CASSTRTGGFYEQYF. DNA of the CDR3: TGTGCCAGCAGCACTCGGACAGGGGGCTTCTACGAGCAGTACTTC.

The chain employs TRBV6-4 and TRBJ2-3; D is possibly TRBD1 (6 bases). V was cut by 2 bases and J by 3 bases, with 9 bases left in between. CDR1 and CDR2 (germline): MRHNA, SNTAGT. The CDR3 loop spans 14 amino acids. Here the CDR3 reads CASSDGRGTDTQYF. CDR3 DNA: TGTGCCAGCAGTGACGGCAGGGGAACAGATACGCAGTATTTT.